This T cell receptor beta chain was identified during a study of response to subunit inactivated influenza vaccine. TCRdb called the RT-PCR reads again in MiXCR, with one record for every CDR3 protein. The table includes some 550,000 distinct CDR3 sequences, around 25% detected once. Germline V gene lookup returns CDR1 LGHNA and CDR2 YSLEER. The CDR3 runs 16 residues. Trimming pared 0 bases from V and 7 bases from J, leaving 17 bases between. The sample was also reused in another study, on T cells expressing NK-cell markers. That source adds: The authors made TCR beta cDNA libraries by 5'RACE template switching. This switching added a universal primer site and UMIs. Just one sequenced donor of eight was HCMV-seronegative, while seven were seropositive. Expanded clones of NKG2C+ T cells had an unclear HCMV specificity.

The V call is TRBV4-3, the J call TRBJ2-3; D unresolved. This TCR was recovered from a man aged 50 to 60 who received an inactivated influenza vaccine. Sequenced here: CD4+ T cells sorted from PBMCs, sampled about 11 days after vaccination. The CDR3 region is CASSQDFGIRWNTQYF. The CDR3 nucleotides are TGCGCCAGCAGCCAAGATTTTGGGATTCGATGGAATACGCAGTATTTT.